Reported below is one T cell receptor (beta chain). This sample was taken from a study of blood T cell repertoires in COVID-19. Study context: The United States, Italy and Spain supplied acute and convalescent COVID-19 samples. PBMCs, B-cell-depleted T cells, or T cells were the source of the cDNA or gDNA that made up the material.

Under the authors' procedure: Amplification of reference gene primers was used by the study to estimate nucleated cell counts. Using immunoSEQ multiplex PCR, the repertoire was profiled, and TCRdb retains in-frame clones only, with some absent. D and trimming were read from the DNA, whereas the V and J calls and clone size are those reported in that table. Here the sample spans some 350,000 clones, around 88% being singletons. The CDR3 sequence is 17 residues long. Germline V gives CDR1 MNHEY, CDR2 SMNVEV (reference sequence). After removal of 5 bases from V and 2 bases from J, the junction contained 8 bases not matched to a gene.

The source of this sequence is a man aged 25-40 years with active or convalescent COVID-19. The chain combines TRBV27 with TRBJ1-6, with 8 bases matching TRBD1. Input material: peripheral blood. The CDR3 DNA reads as TGTGCCAGCAGTCCTCTCCAGGGACAGGCCTATAATTCACCCCTCCACTTT. This sequence encodes CASSPLQGQAYNSPLHF.